The clone carrying this T cell receptor (beta chain) was counted many times. Its cognate antigen is unknown. This CDR3 has 12 residues. CDR1 is DFQATT, CDR2 SNEGSKA, per germline (reference sequence). Using genomic DNA as the template, TCR beta VDJ and CDR3 profiling was carried out. TCRdb reprocessed the reads via MiXCR and lists one record per CDR3 protein. The table shows roughly 260,000 distinct CDR3 sequences, with around 43% occurring only once. The data were taken from a study of CD8+CD57+ T cells in acquired aplastic anemia. About the study: Sorted CD4+ and CD8+ cells yielded roughly 3.4 ug of DNA on average.

The patients chosen for sequencing had shown expansion of CD8+CD57+ cells (detected by flow cytometry). Each patient carried a diagnosis of severe acquired aplastic anemia. Patients had undergone no therapy by the time their blood was sampled. General study findings and limits: Both patients and controls carried the same twenty-nine CD8+ CDR3 sequences.

The sequenced sample was sorted CD4+, CD8+, or CD8+CD57+ T cells (not recorded which) from PBMCs. This TCR was recovered from a human donor with aplastic anemia. V is TRBV20-1 and J is TRBJ2-7, with a weak D call TRBD1 (6 bases). This chain's CDR3 is CSCDRNTYEQYF. The DNA of the CDR3 is TGCAGCTGCGACAGGAACACCTACGAGCAGTACTTC.